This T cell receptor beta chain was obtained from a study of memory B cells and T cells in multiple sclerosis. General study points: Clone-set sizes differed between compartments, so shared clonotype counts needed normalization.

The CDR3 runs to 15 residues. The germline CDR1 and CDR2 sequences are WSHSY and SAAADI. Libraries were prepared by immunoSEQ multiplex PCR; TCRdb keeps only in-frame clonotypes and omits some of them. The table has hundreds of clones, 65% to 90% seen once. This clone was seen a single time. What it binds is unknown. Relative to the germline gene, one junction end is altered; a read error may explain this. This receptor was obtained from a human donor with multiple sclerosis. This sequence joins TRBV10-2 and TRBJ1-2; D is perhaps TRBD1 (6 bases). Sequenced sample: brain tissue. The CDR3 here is CASCEMKGGRGGYTF. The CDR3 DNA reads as TGCGCCAGCTGTGAGATGAAGGGGGGGCGTGGGGGCTACACCTTC.